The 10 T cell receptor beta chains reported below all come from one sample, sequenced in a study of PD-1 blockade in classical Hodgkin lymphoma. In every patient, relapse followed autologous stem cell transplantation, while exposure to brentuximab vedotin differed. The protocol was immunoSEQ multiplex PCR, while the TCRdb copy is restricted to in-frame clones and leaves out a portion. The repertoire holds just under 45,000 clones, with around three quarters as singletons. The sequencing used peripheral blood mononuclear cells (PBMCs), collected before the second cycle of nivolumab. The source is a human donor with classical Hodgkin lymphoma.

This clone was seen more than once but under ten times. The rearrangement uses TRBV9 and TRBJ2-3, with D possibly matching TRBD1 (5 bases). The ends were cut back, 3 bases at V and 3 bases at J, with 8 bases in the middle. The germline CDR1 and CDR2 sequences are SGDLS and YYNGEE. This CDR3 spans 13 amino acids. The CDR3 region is CASSAAGTDTQYF. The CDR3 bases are TGTGCCAGCAGCGCCGCAGGGACAGATACGCAGTATTTT.

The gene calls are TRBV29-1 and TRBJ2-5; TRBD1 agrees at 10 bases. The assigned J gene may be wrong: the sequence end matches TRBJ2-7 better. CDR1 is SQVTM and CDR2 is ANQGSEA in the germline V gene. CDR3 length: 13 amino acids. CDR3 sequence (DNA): TGCAGCGTGGGACCGGGACAGGGGACCGAGCAGTACTTC. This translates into CSVGPGQGTEQYF.

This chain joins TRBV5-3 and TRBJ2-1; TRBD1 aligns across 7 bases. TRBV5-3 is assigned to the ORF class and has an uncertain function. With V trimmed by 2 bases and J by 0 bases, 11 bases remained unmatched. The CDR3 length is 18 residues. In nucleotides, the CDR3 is TGTGCCAGAAGCTTAGGGGGCCTGGGCCACAGCTCCTACAATGAGCAGTTCTTC. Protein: CARSLGGLGHSSYNEQFF.

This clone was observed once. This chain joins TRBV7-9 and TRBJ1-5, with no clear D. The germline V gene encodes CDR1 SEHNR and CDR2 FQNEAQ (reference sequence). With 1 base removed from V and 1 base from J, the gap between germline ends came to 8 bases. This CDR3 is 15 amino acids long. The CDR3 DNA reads TGTGCCAGCAGCTTAGTAGCGGCCAGCAATCAGCCCCAGCATTTT. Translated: CASSLVAASNQPQHF. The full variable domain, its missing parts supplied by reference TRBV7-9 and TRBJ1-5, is DTGVSQNPRHKITKRGQNVTFRCDPISEHNRLYWYRQTLGQGPEFLTYFQNEAQLEKSRLLSDRFSAERPKGSFSTLEIQRTEQGDSAMYLCASSLVAASNQPQHFGDGTRLSIL.

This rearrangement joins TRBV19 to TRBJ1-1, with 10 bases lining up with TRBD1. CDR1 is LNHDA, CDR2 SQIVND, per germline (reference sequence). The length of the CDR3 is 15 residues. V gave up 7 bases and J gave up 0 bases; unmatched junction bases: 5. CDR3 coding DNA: TGTGCCAGTACCCCGGGACAGGGGTTGAACACTGAAGCTTTCTTT. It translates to CASTPGQGLNTEAFF.

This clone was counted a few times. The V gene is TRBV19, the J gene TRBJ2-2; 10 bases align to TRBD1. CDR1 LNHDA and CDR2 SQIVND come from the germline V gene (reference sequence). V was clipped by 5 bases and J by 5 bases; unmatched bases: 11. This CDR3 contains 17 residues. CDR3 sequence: CASSDPDRGLRTGELFF. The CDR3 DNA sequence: TGTGCCAGTAGTGATCCCGACAGGGGGCTGAGGACCGGGGAGCTGTTTTTT.

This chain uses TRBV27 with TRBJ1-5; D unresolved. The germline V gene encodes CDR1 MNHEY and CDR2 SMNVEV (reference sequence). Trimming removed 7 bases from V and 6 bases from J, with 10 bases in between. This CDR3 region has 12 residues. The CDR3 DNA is TGTGCCAGCACGCGATTAGGTCAGCCCCAGCATTTT. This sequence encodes CASTRLGQPQHF.

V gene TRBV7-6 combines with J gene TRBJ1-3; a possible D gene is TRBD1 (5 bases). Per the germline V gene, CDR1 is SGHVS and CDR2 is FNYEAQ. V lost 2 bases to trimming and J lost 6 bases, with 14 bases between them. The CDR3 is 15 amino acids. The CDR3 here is CASSLFSGSPNTIYF. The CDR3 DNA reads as TGTGCCAGCAGCTTATTTTCAGGGAGCCCAAACACCATATATTTT.

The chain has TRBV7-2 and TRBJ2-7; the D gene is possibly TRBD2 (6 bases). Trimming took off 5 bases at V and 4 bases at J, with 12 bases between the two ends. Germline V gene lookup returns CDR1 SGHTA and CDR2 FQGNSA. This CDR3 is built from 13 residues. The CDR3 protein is CASSPPGGYEQYF. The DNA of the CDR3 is TGTGCCAGCAGCCCCCCCGGAGGGTACGAGCAGTACTTC.

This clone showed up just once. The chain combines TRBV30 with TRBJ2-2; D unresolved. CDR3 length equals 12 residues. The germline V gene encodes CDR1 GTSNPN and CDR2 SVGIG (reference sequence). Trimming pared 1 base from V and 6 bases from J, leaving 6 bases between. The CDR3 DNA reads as TGTGCCTGGAGTGGGTTGGCCGGGGAGCTGTTTTTT. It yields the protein CAWSGLAGELFF.